Below, one T cell receptor (beta chain) is given with its context. As yet, its antigen is unknown. This sample is drawn from a study of radiotherapy plus CTLA-4 blockade in lung cancer. Study in general: There were objective responses in 18% of patients, and around 30% had disease control.

Assay: immunoSEQ multiplex PCR; the TCRdb copy retains only in-frame clones and omits some. Of 43,000 or so clones listed, roughly 63% were seen once; the top ten hold approximately 17%. Overall study findings and caveats: After treatment with radiotherapy plus ipilimumab, TCR clones that came from the tumor expanded in blood. The authors reported that early blood T cell clone dynamics, with interferon-beta, best predicted response.

This TCR derives from a human donor with non-small cell lung cancer who had a partial response to radiotherapy plus ipilimumab. The sequencing used peripheral blood, collected from a patient treated with radiotherapy plus ipilimumab.

This CDR3 is CASCREPQNQPQHF. The CDR3, as DNA: TGTGCCAGCTGCCGGGAACCACAAAATCAGCCCCAGCATTTT. The rearrangement links TRBV7-8 to TRBJ1-5; D remains unclear. The CDR3 sequence is 14 residues long. Trimming took 8 bases from V and 4 from J, leaving 15 bases between them. Germline CDR1 is SGHVS and CDR2 is FQNEAQ.